This T cell receptor beta chain was retrieved from a study of cytomegalovirus exposure and HLA in healthy donors. Study overall: Early release data held 80 million to 100 million unique TCRs from HLA-typed donors.

Primers for the PCR totalled 60 Vbeta and 13 Jbeta. Assay used: immunoSEQ multiplex PCR; TCRdb lists only in-frame clones, some missing. The sample holds 150,000 to 200,000 clones, 80% seen once. This clone was found once. Its specificity is unknown. Study-level results: Researchers reportedly found TCR beta sequences accurately predicted most subjects' HLA-A and HLA-B alleles.

Germline-derived CDR1 and CDR2 are SGHRS and YFSETQ. V lost 4 bases, J lost 0 bases, and 17 bases lay in between. The CDR3 spans 17 residues. The chain has TRBV5-1 and TRBJ1-3; TRBD1 is a possible D gene (6 bases). Input material: PBMCs. The source of this sequence is a man aged 25 to 45 in good health and CMV-seropositive. This chain's CDR3 is CASSPGGRASSGNTIYF. The CDR3 DNA is TGCGCCAGCAGCCCGGGGGGCAGGGCAAGCTCTGGAAACACCATATATTTT.